The 2 T cell receptor beta chains listed next were all sequenced from one sample in a study of blood T cell repertoires in COVID-19. Clones were sequenced by immunoSEQ multiplex PCR, and TCRdb holds only the in-frame ones, with some missing. The sample lists 110,000 to 150,000 clones, under 80% occurring once. Material: peripheral blood. The receptor source for this set is a man in his 60s with acute or convalescent COVID-19.

The chain has TRBV5-4 and TRBJ1-2; TRBD1 matches at 10 bases. This CDR3 comprises 13 residues. CDR1 is SGHNT and CDR2 is YYREEE in the germline V gene (reference sequence). V dropped 4 bases and J dropped 9; count of bases not matched to a gene: 6. In nucleotides, the CDR3 is TGTGCCAGCAGCCCGTCGGACAGGGGGAGCTACACCTTC. Translating it yields CASSPSDRGSYTF. Combining the CDR3 with reference TRBV5-4 and TRBJ1-2 gives the whole variable domain ETGVTQSPTHLIKTRGQQVTLRCSSQSGHNTVSWYQQALGQGPQFIFQYYREEENGRGNFPPRFSGLQFPNYSSELNVNALELDDSALYLCASSPSDRGSYTFGSGTRLTVV.

This clone was seen only a few times. The chain combines TRBV11-2 with TRBJ2-7; 7 bases map to TRBD2. V gave up 1 base and J gave up 0 bases; unmatched junction bases: 6. Germline CDR1 reads SGHAT; CDR2 reads FQNNGV. The CDR3 spans 16 residues. The CDR3, as DNA: TGTGCCAGCAGCTTAGTGGCTAGCGGTCCCTCCTACGAGCAGTACTTC. This gives the protein CASSLVASGPSYEQYF.